These T cell receptor beta chains were read from a single sample in a study of T cell responses to AZD1222 COVID-19 vaccine. Using immunoSEQ multiplex PCR, the repertoire was profiled, and TCRdb retains in-frame clones only, with some absent. The table has 150,000 to 200,000 clones, roughly 90% seen once. The input for sequencing was peripheral blood, taken 28 days after the second AZD1222 dose. All receptors come from an adult who received the AZD1222 COVID-19 vaccine. Both conserved end residues are part of each CDR3. A D gene is named only where the DNA matches it firmly. A clone size is listed for some rows: how often the clone was seen (once, few, many), or a class if it is expanded.

>TRBJ1-1|NA|NA|TRBV5-5
TGTGCCAGCAGCTTAGGGATGAACACTGAAGCTTTCTTT
CASSLGMNTEAFF
>TRBJ1-5|NA|NA|TRBV30
TGTGCCTGGAGTGTGGGGCAGGCCGGCAATCAGCCCCAGCATTTT
CAWSVGQAGNQPQHF
>TRBJ2-3|NA|NA|TRBV7-2
TGTGCCAGCAGCGTGGGACTTATTAGCACAGATACGCAGTATTTT
CASSVGLISTDTQYF
>TRBJ2-1|TRBD2|NA|TRBV9
TGTGCCAGCAGCCCCCCGGGACTAGCGCCCTACAATGAGCAGTTCTTC
CASSPPGLAPYNEQFF
>TRBJ2-5|TRBD1|NA|TRBV12-3/TRBV12-4
TGTGCCAGCAGTTCGGACAGGAAAGAGACCCAGTACTTC
CASSSDRKETQYF
>TRBJ1-3|NA|NA|TRBV10-2
TGCGCCAGCAGTGATTCAGCTGGAAACACCATATATTTT
CASSDSAGNTIYF
>TRBJ1-1|TRBD1|NA|TRBV6-5
TGTGCCAGCAGTTACCAACAGGGACAGGGTGCTTTCTTT
CASSYQQGQGAFF
>TRBJ2-3|NA|NA|TRBV9
TGTGCCAGCAGCGTAGACTTAAACACAGATACGCAGTATTTT
CASSVDLNTDTQYF
>TRBJ1-1|NA|few|TRBV10-2
TGCGCCAGCAGCAGGACAGAGAACACTGAAGCTTTCTTT
CASSRTENTEAFF
>TRBJ1-1|NA|NA|TRBV3-1/TRBV3-2
TGTGCCAGCAGCCAATGGCAGGGGAAGGCTTTCTTT
CASSQWQGKAFF
>TRBJ2-5|TRBD1|NA|TRBV3-1/TRBV3-2
TGTGCCAGCTCACGACAGGGGGTAGAGACCCAGTACTTC
CASSRQGVETQYF
>TRBJ1-2|NA|NA|TRBV9
TGTGCCAGCAGCGCCGCCCGGGACGGGAAGATACATAACTATGGCTACACCTTC
CASSAARDGKIHNYGYTF
>TRBJ1-3|NA|NA|TRBV23-1
TGCGCCAGCAGTCAATGGAGGCCGGGGGCGAGAGGAAACACCATATATTTT
CASSQWRPGARGNTIYF
>TRBJ1-5|TRBD1|NA|TRBV5-4
TGTGCCAGCAGCCGGGACAGGGGTCTGGATCAGCCCCAGCATTTT
CASSRDRGLDQPQHF
>TRBJ2-7|NA|NA|TRBV6-2/TRBV6-3
TGTGCCAGCAGCCTACTAGGCTACGATGGCGGTACCTACGAGCAGTACTTC
CASSLLGYDGGTYEQYF
>TRBJ2-7|TRBD1|NA|TRBV9
TGTGCCAGCAGCGTGGGGACAGCTACCTACGAGCAGTACTTC
CASSVGTATYEQYF
>TRBJ2-2|NA|NA|TRBV5-1
TGCGCCAGCAGCTTGGGTCATACGAACACCGGGGAGCTGTTTTTT
CASSLGHTNTGELFF
>TRBJ2-7|NA|NA|TRBV19
TGTGCCAGTAGTATCGTGGAGGGTTCCTACGAGCAGTACTTC
CASSIVEGSYEQYF
>TRBJ1-1|NA|NA|TRBV6-5
TGTGCCAGCAGCCGCCGGGGCGAGGTGAACACTGAAGCTTTCTTT
CASSRRGEVNTEAFF
>TRBJ1-3|TRBD1|NA|TRBV19
TGTGCCAGTAGTATGGGGACAGGGAGAATCCTCGGCTCTGGAAACACCATATATTTT
CASSMGTGRILGSGNTIYF
>TRBJ2-7|NA|NA|TRBV2
TGTGCCAGTCTCCTCCGGTGGACACGAGAGGGGGACGAGCAGTACTTC
CASLLRWTREGDEQYF
>TRBJ2-3|NA|NA|TRBV7-3
TGCGGGGAGTTCGGGCTACACACAGATACGCAGTATTTT
CGEFGLHTDTQYF